This TCR beta chain was captured in a study of blood T cells in healthy people across ages. Study overall: The template switching approach captured approximately one barcoded beta molecule for every two T cells.

The table lists this clonotype with many counts. Antigen unknown. Regarding the study as a whole: Higher diversity and more naive CD4+ cells were features of long-lived donors, compared to aged donors.

Next came a second PCR, run for about 7 to 12 cycles, which used a sample-barcoded 5' primer along with a J-beta primer mix. MiXCR was run by TCRdb on the 5' RACE reads, yielding one entry per CDR3 protein. The sample consists of some 710,000 distinct CDR3 sequences, 22% of them appearing once. Around 9.4 milliliters was the volume of peripheral blood drawn from each donor. Germline CDR1 is SEHNR and CDR2 is FQNEAQ (reference sequence). Trimming left V 7 bases short and J 3 bases short, with 6 bases between. This CDR3 region has 12 residues. Sequencing used blood. The sequence was collected from a man aged 65-85 years in good health. The V and J genes are TRBV7-9 and TRBJ1-4, with D hard to call. In DNA form, the CDR3 reads TGTGCCAGCACCCGACCTAATGAAAAACTGTTTTTT. Protein product: CASTRPNEKLFF. The complete variable domain, with remaining parts taken from reference TRBV7-9 and TRBJ1-4, reads DTGVSQNPRHKITKRGQNVTFRCDPISEHNRLYWYRQTLGQGPEFLTYFQNEAQLEKSRLLSDRFSAERPKGSFSTLEIQRTEQGDSAMYLCASTRPNEKLFFGSGTQLSVL.